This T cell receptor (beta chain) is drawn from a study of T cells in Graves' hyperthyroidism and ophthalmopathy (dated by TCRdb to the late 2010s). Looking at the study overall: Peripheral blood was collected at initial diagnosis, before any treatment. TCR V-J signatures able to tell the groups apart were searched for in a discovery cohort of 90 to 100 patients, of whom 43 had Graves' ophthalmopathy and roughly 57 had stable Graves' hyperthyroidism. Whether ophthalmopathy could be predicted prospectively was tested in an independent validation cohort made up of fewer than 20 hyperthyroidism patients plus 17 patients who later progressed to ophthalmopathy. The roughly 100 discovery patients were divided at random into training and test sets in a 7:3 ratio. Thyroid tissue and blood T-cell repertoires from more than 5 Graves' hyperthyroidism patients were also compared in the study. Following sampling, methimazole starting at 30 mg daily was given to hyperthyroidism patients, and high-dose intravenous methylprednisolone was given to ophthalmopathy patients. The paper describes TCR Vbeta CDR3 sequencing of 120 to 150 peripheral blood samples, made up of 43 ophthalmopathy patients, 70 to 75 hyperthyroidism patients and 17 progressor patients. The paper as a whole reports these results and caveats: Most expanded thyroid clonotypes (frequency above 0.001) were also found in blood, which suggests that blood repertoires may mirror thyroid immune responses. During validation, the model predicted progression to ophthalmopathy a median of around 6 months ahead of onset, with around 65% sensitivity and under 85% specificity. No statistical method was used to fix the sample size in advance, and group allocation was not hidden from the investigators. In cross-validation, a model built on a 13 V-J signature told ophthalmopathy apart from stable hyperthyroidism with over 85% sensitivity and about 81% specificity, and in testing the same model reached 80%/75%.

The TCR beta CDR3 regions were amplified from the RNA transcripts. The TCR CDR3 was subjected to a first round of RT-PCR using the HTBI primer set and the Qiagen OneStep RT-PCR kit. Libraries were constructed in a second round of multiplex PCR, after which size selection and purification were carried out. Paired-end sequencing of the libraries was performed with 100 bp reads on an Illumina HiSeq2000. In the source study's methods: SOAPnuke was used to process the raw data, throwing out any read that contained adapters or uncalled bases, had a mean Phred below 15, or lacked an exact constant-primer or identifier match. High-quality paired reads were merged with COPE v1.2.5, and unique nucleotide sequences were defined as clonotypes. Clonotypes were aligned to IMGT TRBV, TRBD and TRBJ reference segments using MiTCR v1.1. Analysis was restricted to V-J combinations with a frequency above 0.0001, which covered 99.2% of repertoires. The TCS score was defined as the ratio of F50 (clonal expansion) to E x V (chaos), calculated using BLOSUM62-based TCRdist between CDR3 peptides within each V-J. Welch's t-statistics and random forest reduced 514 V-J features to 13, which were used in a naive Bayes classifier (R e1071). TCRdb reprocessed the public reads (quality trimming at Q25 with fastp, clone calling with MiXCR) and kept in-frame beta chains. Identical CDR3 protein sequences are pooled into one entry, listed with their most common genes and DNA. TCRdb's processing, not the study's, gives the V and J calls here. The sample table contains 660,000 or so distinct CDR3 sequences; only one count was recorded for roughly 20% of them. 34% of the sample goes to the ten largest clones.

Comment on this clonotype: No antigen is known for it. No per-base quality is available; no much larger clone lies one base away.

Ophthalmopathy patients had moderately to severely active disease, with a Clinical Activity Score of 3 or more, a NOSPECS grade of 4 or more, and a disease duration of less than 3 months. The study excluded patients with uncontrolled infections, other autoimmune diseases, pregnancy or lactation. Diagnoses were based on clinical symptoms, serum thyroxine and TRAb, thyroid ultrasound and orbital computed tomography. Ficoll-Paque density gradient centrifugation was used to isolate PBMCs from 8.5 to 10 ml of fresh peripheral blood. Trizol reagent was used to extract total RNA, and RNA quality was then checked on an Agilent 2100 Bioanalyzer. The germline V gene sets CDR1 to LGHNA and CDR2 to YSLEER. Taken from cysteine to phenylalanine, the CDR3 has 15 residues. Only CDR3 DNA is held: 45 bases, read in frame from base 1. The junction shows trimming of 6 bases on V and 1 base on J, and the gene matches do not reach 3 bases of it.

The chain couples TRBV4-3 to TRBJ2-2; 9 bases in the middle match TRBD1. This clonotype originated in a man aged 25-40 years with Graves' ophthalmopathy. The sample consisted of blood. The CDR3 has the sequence CASRPGQGNTGELFF. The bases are TGCGCCAGCAGACCGGGACAGGGGAACACCGGGGAGCTGTTTTTT.